This T cell receptor (beta chain) originates from a study of blood T cell repertoires in COVID-19. The wider study: Researchers got acute and convalescent COVID-19 samples from the United States, Italy and Spain. PBMCs, B-cell-depleted T cells, or T cells were the source of the cDNA or gDNA that made up the material.

Trimming took 6 bases from V and 3 from J; bases not matched to a gene: 2. CDR1 and CDR2 from the germline V gene are KGHSH and LQKENI. CDR3 length: 13 amino acids. This clone was seen a single time. As processed by the authors: Researchers report that nucleated cell counts were estimated from reference gene primer amplification. TCRdb keeps only in-frame clones here, not all; method: immunoSEQ multiplex PCR. Clone size and V and J calls were adopted from that table, with D and trimming inferred from the DNA. The table records 190,000 or so clones, 80% to 90% of them present only once. Sequenced material: peripheral blood. The chain links TRBV18 to TRBJ1-1, with 9 bases matching TRBD1. The receptor's source is a man aged 50 or older with active or convalescent COVID-19. As DNA, the CDR3 is TGTGCCAGCTCGGGACAGGGCCACACTGAAGCTTTCTTT. It encodes CASSGQGHTEAFF.